The T cell receptor (beta chain) under discussion was sequenced for a study of OX40 agonist ivuxolimab in advanced cancers. The wider study: Hepatocellular carcinoma, melanoma, renal cell or head and neck cancer affected the dose-escalation patients.

Study-wide results and limits: Antigen specificity of clonally expanded peripheral T cells was not established.

As concerns this clone: Its antigen is currently unknown.

Measured with immunoSEQ multiplex PCR; TCRdb has only the in-frame clones, and not every one. The table lists 55,000 to 80,000 clones, almost 85% of them singletons. V shed 3 bases, J shed 2 bases, and the junction held 10 bases outside the gene matches. Germline V gives CDR1 SGHRS, CDR2 YFSETQ. This CDR3 has 17 residues. People who had autoimmune disease history or systemic immunosuppression were excluded. Source: CD4+ or CD8+ T cells sorted from blood, taken in a trial of the OX40 agonist ivuxolimab. The chain carries TRBV5-1 and TRBJ2-3, with 9 bases fitting TRBD1. This receptor was obtained from an adult with an advanced solid tumor such as melanoma, head and neck, liver or kidney cancer. The CDR3 spells CASSSGLTGGSTDTQYF. The CDR3 region has the DNA TGCGCCAGCAGCTCGGGCTTGACAGGGGGTTCCACAGATACGCAGTATTTT.